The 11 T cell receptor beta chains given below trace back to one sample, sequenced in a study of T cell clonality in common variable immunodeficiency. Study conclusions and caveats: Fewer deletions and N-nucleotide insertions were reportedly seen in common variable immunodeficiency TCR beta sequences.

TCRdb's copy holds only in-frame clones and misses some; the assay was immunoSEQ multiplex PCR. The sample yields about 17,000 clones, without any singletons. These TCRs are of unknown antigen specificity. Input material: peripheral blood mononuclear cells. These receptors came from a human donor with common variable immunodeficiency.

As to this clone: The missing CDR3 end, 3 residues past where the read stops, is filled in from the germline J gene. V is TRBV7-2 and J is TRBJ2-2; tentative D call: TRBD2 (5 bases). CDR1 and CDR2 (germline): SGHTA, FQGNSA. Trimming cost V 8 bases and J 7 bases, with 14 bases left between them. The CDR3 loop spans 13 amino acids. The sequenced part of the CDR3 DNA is TGTGCCAGCCGAGGACTGTTCAGCGGGGAG. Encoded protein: CASRGLFSGE. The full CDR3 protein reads CASRGLFSGELFF.

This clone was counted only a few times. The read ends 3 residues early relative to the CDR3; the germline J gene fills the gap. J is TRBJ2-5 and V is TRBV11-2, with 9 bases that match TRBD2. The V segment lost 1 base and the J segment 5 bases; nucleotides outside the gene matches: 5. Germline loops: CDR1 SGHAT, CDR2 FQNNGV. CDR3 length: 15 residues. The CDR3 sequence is CASSLGGGASETQYF. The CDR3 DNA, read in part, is TGTGCCAGCAGCTTAGGCGGGGGGGCCTCGGAGACC.

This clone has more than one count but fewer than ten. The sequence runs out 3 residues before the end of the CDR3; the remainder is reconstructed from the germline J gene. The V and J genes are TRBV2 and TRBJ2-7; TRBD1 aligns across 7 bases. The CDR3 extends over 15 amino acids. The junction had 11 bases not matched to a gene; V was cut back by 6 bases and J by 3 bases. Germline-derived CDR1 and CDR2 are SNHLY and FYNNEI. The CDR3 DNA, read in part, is TGTGCCAGCAGGGATGACAGGGCAGGAGGCTACGAG. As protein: CASRDDRAGGYE. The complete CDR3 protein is CASRDDRAGGYEQYF.

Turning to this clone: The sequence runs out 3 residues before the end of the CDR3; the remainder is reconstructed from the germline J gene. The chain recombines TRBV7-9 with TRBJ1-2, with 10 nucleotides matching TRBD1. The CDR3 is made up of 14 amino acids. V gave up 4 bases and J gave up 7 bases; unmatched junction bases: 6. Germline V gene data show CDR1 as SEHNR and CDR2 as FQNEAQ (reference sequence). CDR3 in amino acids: CASSSPTGGGGYTF. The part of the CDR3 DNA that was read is TGTGCCAGCAGCTCGCCGACAGGGGGCGGTGGC. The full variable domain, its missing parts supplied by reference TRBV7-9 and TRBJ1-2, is DTGVSQNPRHKITKRGQNVTFRCDPISEHNRLYWYRQTLGQGPEFLTYFQNEAQLEKSRLLSDRFSAERPKGSFSTLEIQRTEQGDSAMYLCASSSPTGGGGYTFGSGTRLTVV.

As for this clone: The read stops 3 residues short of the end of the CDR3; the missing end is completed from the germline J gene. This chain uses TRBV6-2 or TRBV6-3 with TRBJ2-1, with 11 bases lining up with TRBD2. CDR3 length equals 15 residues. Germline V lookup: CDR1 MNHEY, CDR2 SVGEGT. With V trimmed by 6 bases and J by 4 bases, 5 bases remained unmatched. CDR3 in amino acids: CASSSGTSGYNEQFF. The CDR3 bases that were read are TGTGCCAGCAGCTCCGGGACTAGCGGTTACAATGAG.

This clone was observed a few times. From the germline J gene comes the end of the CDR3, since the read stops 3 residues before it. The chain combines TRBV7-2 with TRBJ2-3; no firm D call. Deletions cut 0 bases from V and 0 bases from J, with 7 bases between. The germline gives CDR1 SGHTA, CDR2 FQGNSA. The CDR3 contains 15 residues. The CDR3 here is CASSLAGVSTDTQYF. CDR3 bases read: TGTGCCAGCAGCTTAGCGGGCGTCAGCACAGATACG.

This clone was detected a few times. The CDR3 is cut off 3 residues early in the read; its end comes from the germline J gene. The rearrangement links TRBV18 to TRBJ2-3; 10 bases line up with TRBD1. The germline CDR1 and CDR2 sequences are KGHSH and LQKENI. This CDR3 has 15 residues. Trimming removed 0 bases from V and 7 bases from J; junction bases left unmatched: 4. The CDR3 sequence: CASSPPGTGAHTQYF. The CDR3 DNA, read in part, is TGTGCCAGCTCACCACCCGGGACAGGGGCCCATACG.

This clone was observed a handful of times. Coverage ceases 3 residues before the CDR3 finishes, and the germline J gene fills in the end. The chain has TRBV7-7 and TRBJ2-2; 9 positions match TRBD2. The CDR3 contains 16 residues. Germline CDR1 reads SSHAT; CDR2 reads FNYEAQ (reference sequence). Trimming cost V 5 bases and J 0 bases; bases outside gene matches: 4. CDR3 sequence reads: CASSPSGVTNTGELFF. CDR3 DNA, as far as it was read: TGTGCCAGCAGCCCTAGCGGGGTGACGAACACCGGGGAG.

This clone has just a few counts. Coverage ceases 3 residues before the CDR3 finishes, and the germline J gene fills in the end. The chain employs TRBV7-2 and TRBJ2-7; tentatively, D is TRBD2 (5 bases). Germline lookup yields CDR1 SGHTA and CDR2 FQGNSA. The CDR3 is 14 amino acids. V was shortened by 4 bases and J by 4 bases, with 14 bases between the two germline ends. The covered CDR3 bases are TGTGCCAGCAGCTCAACGGACTTAGCGTACGAG. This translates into CASSSTDLAYE. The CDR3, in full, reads CASSSTDLAYEQYF.

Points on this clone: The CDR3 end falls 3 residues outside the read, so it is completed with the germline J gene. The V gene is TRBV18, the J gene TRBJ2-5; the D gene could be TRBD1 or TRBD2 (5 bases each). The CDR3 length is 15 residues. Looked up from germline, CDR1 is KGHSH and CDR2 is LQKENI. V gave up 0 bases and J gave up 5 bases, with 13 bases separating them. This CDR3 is CASSPPSGREETQYF. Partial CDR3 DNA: TGTGCCAGCTCACCACCATCGGGCAGGGAGGAGACC.

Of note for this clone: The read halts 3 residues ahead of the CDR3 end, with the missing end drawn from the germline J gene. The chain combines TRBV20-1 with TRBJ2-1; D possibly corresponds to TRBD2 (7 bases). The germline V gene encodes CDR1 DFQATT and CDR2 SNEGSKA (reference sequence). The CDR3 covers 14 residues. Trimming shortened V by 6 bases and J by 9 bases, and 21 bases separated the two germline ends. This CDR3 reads CSAPGGGVVGEQFF. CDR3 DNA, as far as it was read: TGCAGTGCCCCGGGGGGCGGTGTGGTCGGTGAG.